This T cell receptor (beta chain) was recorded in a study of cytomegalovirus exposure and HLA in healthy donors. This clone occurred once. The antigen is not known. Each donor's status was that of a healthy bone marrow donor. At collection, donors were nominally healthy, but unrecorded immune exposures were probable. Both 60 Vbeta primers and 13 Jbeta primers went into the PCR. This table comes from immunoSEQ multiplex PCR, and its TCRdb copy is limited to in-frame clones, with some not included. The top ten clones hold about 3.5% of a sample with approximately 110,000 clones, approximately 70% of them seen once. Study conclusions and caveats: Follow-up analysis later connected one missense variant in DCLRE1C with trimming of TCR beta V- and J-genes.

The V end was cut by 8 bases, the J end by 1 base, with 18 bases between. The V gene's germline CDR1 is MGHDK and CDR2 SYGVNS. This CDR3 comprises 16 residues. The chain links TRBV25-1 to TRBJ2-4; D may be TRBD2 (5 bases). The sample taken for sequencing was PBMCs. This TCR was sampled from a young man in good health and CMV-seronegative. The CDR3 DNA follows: TGTGCCAGCTCTACGATTTCCCCGGGGGCCAAAAACATTCAGTACTTC. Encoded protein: CASSTISPGAKNIQYF. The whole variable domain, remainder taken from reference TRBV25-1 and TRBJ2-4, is EADIYQTPRYLVIGTGKKITLECSQTMGHDKMYWYQQDPGMELHLIHYSYGVNSTEKGDLSSESTVSRIRTEHFPLTLESARPSHTSQYLCASSTISPGAKNIQYFGAGTRLSVL.